This TCR beta chain was identified in a study of OX40 agonist ivuxolimab in advanced cancers. The wider study: Prior therapy, whether anti-PD-1, anti-PD-L1 or anti-CTLA-4, was allowed, and under 50% had some. General study findings and limits: Among expanded peripheral T cells, antigen specificity went undetermined.

Some clones are missing from TCRdb's copy, which holds only in-frame ones; the method was immunoSEQ multiplex PCR. Seen here are fewer than 55,000 clones, roughly nine tenths observed once, and the top ten hold about 14%. In the case of this clone: Antigen: not known.

Researchers took blood at baseline, on cycle 4 day 1, and on cycle 7 day 1. The CDR3 runs 12 residues. Trimming took 0 bases from V and 2 from J, leaving 2 bases between them. Looked up from germline, CDR1 is SGHAT and CDR2 is FQDESV (reference sequence). The chain joins TRBV11-1 to TRBJ2-7, with D unclear. This TCR was sampled from an adult with an advanced solid tumor such as melanoma, head and neck, liver or kidney cancer. The sequencing here drew on CD4+ or CD8+ T cells sorted from blood, taken in a trial of the OX40 agonist ivuxolimab. The CDR3 nucleotides are TGTGCCAGCAGCTTAGCCGCCTACGAGCAGTACTTC. Translated: CASSLAAYEQYF. Full variable domain (missing parts from reference TRBV11-1 and TRBJ2-7): EAEVAQSPRYKITEKSQAVAFWCDPISGHATLYWYRQILGQGPELLVQFQDESVVDDSQLPKDRFSAERLKGVDSTLKIQPAELGDSAMYLCASSLAAYEQYFGPGTRLTVT.